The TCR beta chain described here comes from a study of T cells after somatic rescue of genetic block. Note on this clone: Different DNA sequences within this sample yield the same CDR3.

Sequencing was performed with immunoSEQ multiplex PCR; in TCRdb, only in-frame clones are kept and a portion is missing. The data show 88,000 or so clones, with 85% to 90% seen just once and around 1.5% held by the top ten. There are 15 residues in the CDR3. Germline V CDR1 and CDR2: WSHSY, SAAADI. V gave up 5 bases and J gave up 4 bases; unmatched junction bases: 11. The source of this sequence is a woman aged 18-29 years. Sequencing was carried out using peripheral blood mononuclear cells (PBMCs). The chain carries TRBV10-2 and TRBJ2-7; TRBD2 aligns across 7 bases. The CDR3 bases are TGCGCCAGCAGTTTAACCGGAACTAGCGTTTACGAGCAGTACTTC. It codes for CASSLTGTSVYEQYF.